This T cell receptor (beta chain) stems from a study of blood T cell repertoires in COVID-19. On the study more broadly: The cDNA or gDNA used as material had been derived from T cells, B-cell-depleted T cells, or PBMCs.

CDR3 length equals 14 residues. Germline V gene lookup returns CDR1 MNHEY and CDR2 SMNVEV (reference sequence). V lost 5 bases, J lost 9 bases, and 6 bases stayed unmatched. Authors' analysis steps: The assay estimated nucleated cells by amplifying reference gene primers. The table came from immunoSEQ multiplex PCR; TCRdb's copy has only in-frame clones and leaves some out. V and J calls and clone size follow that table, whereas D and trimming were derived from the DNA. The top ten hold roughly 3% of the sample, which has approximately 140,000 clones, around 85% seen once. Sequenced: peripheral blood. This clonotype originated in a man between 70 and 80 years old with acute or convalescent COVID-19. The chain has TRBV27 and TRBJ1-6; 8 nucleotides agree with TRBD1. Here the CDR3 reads CASSPTGGGSPLHF. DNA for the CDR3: TGTGCCAGCAGTCCTACAGGGGGTGGTTCACCCCTCCACTTT.